A selection of T cell receptor beta chains follows, all from one sample in a study of T cell responses to AZD1222 COVID-19 vaccine. Libraries were prepared by immunoSEQ multiplex PCR; TCRdb keeps only in-frame clonotypes and omits some of them. The sample carries roughly 89,000 clones, 85% to 90% recorded once. The source was peripheral blood, collected on day 0 of MenACWY control vaccination. The receptors were sampled from an adult in good health. The CDR3 runs from the conserved cysteine through the conserved F or W. The D gene is left open where the match is weak. Rows give clone size only sometimes, using once, few, many, or a class for an expanded clone.

d_gene	v_gene	abundance	j_gene	CDR3aa	CDR3nt
NA	TRBV14	NA	TRBJ1-1	CASRNPKVDTEAFF	TGTGCCAGCAGAAACCCGAAGGTGGACACTGAAGCTTTCTTT
NA	TRBV3-1/TRBV3-2	NA	TRBJ1-2	CASSQEEGYTF	TGTGCCAGCAGCCAAGAGGAGGGCTACACCTTC
TRBD2	TRBV27	NA	TRBJ2-7	CASSASGLEFLHEQYF	TGTGCCAGCAGTGCTTCTGGACTAGAGTTCCTCCACGAGCAGTACTTC
TRBD1	TRBV5-6	NA	TRBJ2-7	CASSTAGGHYEQYF	TGTGCCAGCAGCACCGCAGGGGGCCACTACGAGCAGTACTTC
NA	TRBV2	NA	TRBJ1-2	CASSAEGNYGYTF	TGTGCCAGCAGTGCTGAGGGGAACTATGGCTACACCTTC
TRBD1	TRBV6-2/TRBV6-3	NA	TRBJ2-4	CASSSIYRGRLKNIQYF	TGTGCCAGCAGTTCCATTTATAGGGGGCGATTAAAAAACATTCAGTACTTC
TRBD1	TRBV6-5	once	TRBJ1-5	CASRMTGAEQPQHF	TGTGCCAGCAGGATGACAGGGGCGGAGCAGCCCCAGCATTTT
NA	TRBV7-9	NA	TRBJ1-3	CASSADPGPVGGNTIYF	TGTGCCAGCAGCGCAGACCCGGGCCCGGTAGGAGGAAACACCATATATTTT
NA	TRBV20-1	NA	TRBJ2-7	CSAYKAEQYF	TGCAGTGCCTACAAGGCGGAGCAGTACTTC
TRBD1	TRBV24-1	NA	TRBJ2-7	CATSDSGTGVAYEQYF	TGTGCCACCAGTGATTCCGGGACAGGGGTCGCCTACGAGCAGTACTTC
NA	TRBV19	NA	TRBJ1-2	CASYSGNYGYTF	TGTGCCTCTTACTCGGGTAACTATGGCTACACCTTC
NA	TRBV7-2	NA	TRBJ2-7	CASSFDEVPGYEQYF	TGTGCCAGCAGCTTCGACGAGGTCCCAGGCTACGAGCAGTACTTC
NA	TRBV6-2/TRBV6-3	NA	TRBJ1-2	CASSWGYGYTF	TGTGCCAGCAGTTGGGGCTATGGCTACACCTTC
NA	TRBV6-6	NA	TRBJ2-2	CASSYNHRIGELFF	TGTGCCAGCAGTTACAATCATAGGATCGGGGAGCTGTTTTTT
NA	TRBV30	NA	TRBJ2-7	CAWKFRYEQYF	TGTGCCTGGAAGTTTAGGTACGAGCAGTACTTC
NA	TRBV7-2	NA	TRBJ1-2	CASSSRLGPRRTF	TGTGCCAGCAGCTCCCGGCTGGGACCGAGAAGAACCTTC
NA	TRBV7-9	NA	TRBJ1-1	CASSLGLIKYTEAFF	TGTGCCAGCAGCTTAGGCTTGATTAAGTACACTGAAGCTTTCTTT
TRBD2	TRBV7-2	NA	TRBJ2-5	CASSLAVQETQYF	TGTGCCAGCAGCCTAGCGGTTCAAGAGACCCAGTACTTC
TRBD1	TRBV9	NA	TRBJ2-7	CASSVLGQGDYEQYF	TGTGCCAGCAGCGTATTGGGACAGGGGGACTACGAGCAGTACTTC
NA	TRBV4-3	NA	TRBJ2-7	CASSPKRPGEGEQYF	TGCGCCAGCAGCCCAAAGCGGCCAGGGGAGGGAGAGCAGTACTTC
TRBD1	TRBV6-5	NA	TRBJ1-2	CASRTGMSANYGYTF	TGTGCCAGCAGGACAGGGATGTCAGCTAACTATGGCTACACCTTC
TRBD1	TRBV6-2/TRBV6-3	once	TRBJ2-2	CASSVAGTGFTGELFF	TGTGCCAGCAGCGTCGCCGGGACAGGGTTTACCGGGGAGCTGTTTTTT
NA	TRBV27	NA	TRBJ2-3	CASSLWVGGPDTQYF	TGTGCCAGCAGTTTATGGGTGGGGGGGCCAGATACGCAGTATTTT
TRBD1	TRBV5-1	NA	TRBJ1-1	CASSPRTGHTEAFF	TGCGCCAGCAGCCCTCGGACAGGCCACACTGAAGCTTTCTTT
TRBD1	TRBV27	NA	TRBJ2-7	CASYRGPGYEQYF	TGTGCCAGTTACAGGGGGCCGGGGTACGAGCAGTACTTC
NA	TRBV29-1	NA	TRBJ2-1	CSVIQDSYNEQFF	TGCAGCGTGATACAGGACTCCTACAATGAGCAGTTCTTC
NA	TRBV2	NA	TRBJ1-1	CASSEGYLNTEAFF	TGTGCCAGCAGTGAAGGGTATCTGAACACTGAAGCTTTCTTT
NA	TRBV7-2	NA	TRBJ2-7	CASSLGSVADEQYF	TGTGCCAGCAGCTTAGGATCCGTGGCGGACGAGCAGTACTTC
NA	TRBV10-3	NA	TRBJ2-7	CAISVEEAYEQYF	TGTGCCATCAGTGTGGAGGAGGCCTACGAGCAGTACTTC